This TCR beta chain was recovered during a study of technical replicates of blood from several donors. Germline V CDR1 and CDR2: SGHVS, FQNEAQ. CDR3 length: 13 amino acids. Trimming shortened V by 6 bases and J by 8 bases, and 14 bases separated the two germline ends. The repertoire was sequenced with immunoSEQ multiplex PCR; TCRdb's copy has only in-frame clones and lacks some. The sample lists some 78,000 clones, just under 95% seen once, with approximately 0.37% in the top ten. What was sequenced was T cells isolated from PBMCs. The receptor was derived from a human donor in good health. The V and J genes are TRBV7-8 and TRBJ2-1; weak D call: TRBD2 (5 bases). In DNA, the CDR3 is TGTGCCAGCAGTGGACGGGGTGAGCATGAGCAGTTCTTC. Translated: CASSGRGEHEQFF.